These 14 T cell receptor beta chains came from one sample sequenced in a study of T-cell memory formation after mild COVID-19. TCRdb fed the 5' RACE reads into MiXCR, producing one record per CDR3 protein. The sample lists 250,000 or so distinct CDR3 sequences; under 20% were seen once. The sequenced material came from PBMCs or a T cell subset sorted from them (not recorded which). These receptors all come from a man between 18 and 35 years old who had mild COVID-19 (a few samples of this study predate the infection). Cell type and time point are not known.

This clonotype was recorded a few times. This chain connects TRBV12-3 or TRBV12-4 to TRBJ1-1; 8 bases agree with TRBD1. CDR3 size: 12 residues. J was trimmed by 10 bases and V by 5 bases; bases with no gene match: 6. The CDR3 sequence: CASSLGQGGAFF. The CDR3 nucleotides read TGTGCCAGCAGTCTCGGACAGGGCGGAGCTTTCTTT.

This chain links TRBV12-3 or TRBV12-4 with TRBJ2-1, with D unresolved. The CDR3 runs 13 residues. The V end lost 2 bases, the J end lost 4 bases, and 6 bases lay between the germline ends. The CDR3 sequence: CASSLIGYNEQFF. For the CDR3, the DNA is TGTGCCAGCAGTTTAATAGGGTACAATGAGCAGTTCTTC.

This clonotype was detected ten times or more. The chain is built from TRBV4-3 and TRBJ1-3; 11 positions match TRBD1. CDR1 LGHNA and CDR2 YSLEER come from the germline V gene. The V segment lost 3 bases and the J segment 7 bases; nucleotides outside the gene matches: 2. The CDR3 sequence is 14 residues long. The CDR3 sequence: CASSQDRGLNTIYF. Here the CDR3 DNA reads TGCGCCAGCAGCCAGGACAGGGGGCTTAACACCATATATTTT.

This clonotype has only a few counts. The chain links TRBV27 to TRBJ2-1; tentative D call: TRBD2 (7 bases). The CDR3 runs 12 residues. CDR1 is MNHEY, CDR2 SMNVEV, per germline (reference sequence). V lost 11 bases and J 1 base, leaving 9 bases between the germline ends. CDR3 sequence (DNA): TGTGCCGGGGGGGCATCCTACAATGAGCAGTTCTTC. As protein: CAGGASYNEQFF.

This clonotype showed up just a few times. V usage is TRBV20-1 and J usage is TRBJ2-5, with TRBD1 identical over 10 bases. Germline trimming cut 6 bases from V and 5 bases from J; bases unmatched to any gene: 9. The germline V gene encodes CDR1 DFQATT and CDR2 SNEGSKA (reference sequence). The CDR3 has 14 amino acids. The CDR3 loop is CSAPPGQGWETQYF. The DNA for the CDR3 is TGCAGTGCCCCGCCGGGACAGGGGTGGGAGACCCAGTACTTC.

This clonotype was counted only a few times. The gene calls are TRBV6-5 and TRBJ2-5; no clear D. V lost 4 bases and J lost 5, with 17 bases in between. The CDR3 contains 15 residues. Per germline, CDR1 MNHEY and CDR2 SVGAGI. The DNA for the CDR3 is TGTGCCAGCAGTTCCAACCCCGGACCAATCGAGACCCAGTACTTC. Translation: CASSSNPGPIETQYF.

V gene TRBV27 combines with J gene TRBJ1-5; 10 nucleotides line up with TRBD1. With V trimmed by 5 bases and J by 0 bases, 7 bases remained unmatched. The CDR3 loop spans 17 amino acids. Per the germline V gene, CDR1 is MNHEY and CDR2 is SMNVEV (reference sequence). The CDR3 coding sequence is TGTGCCAGCAGTAGACAGGGGGCCGCGTATAGCAATCAGCCCCAGCATTTT. This codes for CASSRQGAAYSNQPQHF.

In DNA form, the CDR3 reads TGCGCCAGCAGCCAAGGACGGACAGCCGAAGCTTTCTTT. It codes for CASSQGRTAEAFF. V usage is TRBV4-1 and J usage is TRBJ1-1, with a weak D call TRBD1 (6 bases). Between the trimmed V and J ends, which lost 1 base and 8 bases, there was a span of 11 bases. In germline, CDR1 is MGHRA, CDR2 YSYEKL. This CDR3 spans 13 amino acids.

This clonotype was observed a handful of times. This chain's CDR3 is CASRRDFETQYF. CDR3 bases: TGTGCCAGCAGGCGGGACTTCGAGACCCAGTACTTC. V is TRBV28 and J is TRBJ2-5, with TRBD2 as a possible D gene (6 bases). Trimming took 6 bases from V and 5 from J, leaving 10 bases between them. CDR3 length: 12 amino acids. CDR1 and CDR2 (germline): MDHEN, SYDVKM.

The V and J genes are TRBV4-2 and TRBJ2-1, with 10 bases fitting TRBD2. The CDR3 is 18 amino acids. From germline, CDR1 is LGHNA and CDR2 YNFKEQ. Trimming took 4 bases from V and 9 from J; bases not matched to a gene: 18. This CDR3 reads CASSPRQGEAGGPREQFF. DNA for the CDR3: TGTGCCAGCAGCCCCCGCCAAGGGGAAGCGGGGGGGCCTCGTGAGCAGTTCTTC.

This clonotype was seen only a few times. The gene calls are TRBV7-9 and TRBJ1-4; D unresolved. Germline CDR1 is SEHNR and CDR2 is FQNEAQ (reference sequence). V lost 5 bases, J lost 6 bases, and 19 bases lay in between. This CDR3 has 16 amino acids. The CDR3 here is CASSTGISRSHEKLFF. In nucleotides, the CDR3 is TGTGCCAGCAGCACCGGCATAAGTAGGAGTCATGAAAAACTGTTTTTT. The full variable domain, its missing parts supplied by reference TRBV7-9 and TRBJ1-4, is DTGVSQNPRHKITKRGQNVTFRCDPISEHNRLYWYRQTLGQGPEFLTYFQNEAQLEKSRLLSDRFSAERPKGSFSTLEIQRTEQGDSAMYLCASSTGISRSHEKLFFGSGTQLSVL.

The table lists this clonotype with a few counts. The V gene is TRBV5-6, the J gene TRBJ1-2; D remains ambiguous. Trimming left V 0 bases short and J 2 bases short, with 8 bases between. Germline V lookup: CDR1 SGHDT, CDR2 YYEEEE. This CDR3 is built from 14 residues. CDR3 amino acids: CASSLAERNYGYTF. CDR3 coding DNA: TGTGCCAGCAGCTTGGCTGAACGGAACTATGGCTACACCTTC.

CDR3 protein: CASSGLGPYEQYV. The CDR3 bases are TGTGCCAGCAGTGGATTAGGGCCCTACGAGCAGTACGTC. The V and J genes are TRBV2 and TRBJ2-7; unclear D gene. The CDR3 consists of 13 residues. Per germline, CDR1 SNHLY and CDR2 FYNNEI. Trimming removed 4 bases from V and 2 bases from J, with 9 bases in between.

The chain uses TRBV28 and TRBJ1-1; D remains ambiguous. The germline V and J ends were trimmed by 3 bases and 4 bases, with 6 bases remaining between them. The CDR3 loop spans 12 amino acids. The germline gives CDR1 MDHEN, CDR2 SYDVKM. CDR3 nucleotide sequence: TGTGCCAGCAGTTTCGCGCGCACTGAAGCTTTCTTT. Translating gives CASSFARTEAFF.